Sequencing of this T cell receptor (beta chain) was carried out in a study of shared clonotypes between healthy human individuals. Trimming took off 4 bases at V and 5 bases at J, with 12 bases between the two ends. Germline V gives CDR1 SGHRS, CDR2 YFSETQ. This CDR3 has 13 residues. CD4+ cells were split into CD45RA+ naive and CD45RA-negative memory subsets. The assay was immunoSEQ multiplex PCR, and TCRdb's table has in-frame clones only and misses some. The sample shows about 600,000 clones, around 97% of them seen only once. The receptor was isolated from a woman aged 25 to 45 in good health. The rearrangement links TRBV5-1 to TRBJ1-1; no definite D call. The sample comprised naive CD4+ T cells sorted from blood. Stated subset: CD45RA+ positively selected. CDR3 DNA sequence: TGCGCCAGCAGCGCATTTAAAGAAACTGAAGCTTTCTTT. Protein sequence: CASSAFKETEAFF.